This TCR beta chain is from a study of regulatory T cells in long-lasting Graves disease. Findings and limits, study-wide: TRBV28 was favored in persistent disease, as were TRBJ1-2 and TRBJ2-5.

This CDR3 has 15 amino acids. Trimming removed 5 bases from V and 6 bases from J; junction bases left unmatched: 6. CDR1 SGHAT and CDR2 FQNNGV come from the germline V gene. Both iRepertoire HTBI primers and Arm-PCR of CDR3 regions were used to build the TCR beta libraries. TCRdb reprocessed the multiplex PCR reads via MiXCR and lists one record per CDR3 protein. The table shows hundreds of thousands of distinct CDR3 sequences, with around 15% occurring only once. Time point given: newly diagnosed GD, antithyroid drugs for less than 3 months. PBMC-derived RNA was used for the TCR library. This clonotype was seen many times. Its matching antigen is unknown. These data are also associated with another study on T cells in Graves' hyperthyroidism and ophthalmopathy. As that study records: Graves' hyperthyroidism is called stable when ophthalmopathy does not progress within 18 months.

The chain combines TRBV11-2 with TRBJ2-2; TRBD2 agrees at 10 bases. The sequence came from a woman aged 25 to 39 with Graves disease. Sequenced here: peripheral blood mononuclear cells (PBMCs), sampled at new diagnosis, from a patient treated with antithyroid drugs. In DNA form, the CDR3 reads TGTGCCAGCAGCGGACTAGCGGCGGTTCCCGGGGAGCTGTTTTTT. Its translation is CASSGLAAVPGELFF.